This TCR beta chain came from a study of blood T cell repertoires in COVID-19. With 6 bases removed from V and 2 bases from J, the gap between germline ends came to 11 bases. Germline CDR1 ENHRY, CDR2 SYGVKD. The CDR3 length is 14 residues. Original data processing: The authors estimated nucleated cell counts from reference gene primer amplification. Using immunoSEQ multiplex PCR, the repertoire was profiled, and TCRdb retains in-frame clones only, with some absent. V, J and clone size were drawn from that table, and D and trimming were deduced from the DNA. The table includes under 200,000 clones, 87% detected once.

The rearrangement uses TRBV10-3 and TRBJ1-5; tentatively, D is TRBD1 (5 bases). The sample taken for sequencing was peripheral blood. This TCR came from a man aged 35 to 55 with active or convalescent COVID-19. The CDR3 loop is CAISRDVGNQPQHF. The CDR3 DNA is TGTGCCATCAGCAGGGATGTTGGCAATCAGCCCCAGCATTTT.